One sample yielded the 25 T cell receptor beta chains listed below, sequenced in a study of blood T cell repertoires in COVID-19. The assay was immunoSEQ multiplex PCR, and TCRdb's table has in-frame clones only and misses some. The table has around 72,000 clones, around 86% seen once. The sample taken for sequencing was peripheral blood. These receptors came from a man between 65 and 85 years old with active or convalescent COVID-19.

The chain uses TRBV18 and TRBJ2-1, with D tentatively TRBD1 (7 bases). Germline loops: CDR1 KGHSH, CDR2 LQKENI. The CDR3 extends over 16 amino acids. Deletions cut 0 bases from V and 0 bases from J, with 9 bases between. This CDR3 is CASSPPQGGSYNEQFF. CDR3 bases: TGTGCCAGCTCACCACCGCAGGGGGGCTCCTACAATGAGCAGTTCTTC.

The rearrangement joins TRBV7-2 to TRBJ2-1; 8 nucleotides match TRBD2. Germline-derived CDR1 and CDR2 are SGHTA and FQGNSA. The CDR3 covers 14 residues. V dropped 1 base and J dropped 10; count of bases not matched to a gene: 6. The CDR3 sequence: CASSLEGTRWEQFF. CDR3 sequence (DNA): TGTGCCAGCAGCTTAGAGGGGACTAGATGGGAGCAGTTCTTC.

This clone is a singleton in its sample. This chain connects TRBV7-3 to TRBJ1-1; 9 bases match TRBD1. CDR1 SGHTA and CDR2 FQGTGA come from the germline V gene. V gave up 5 bases and J gave up 5 bases; unmatched junction bases: 9. The CDR3 runs to 15 residues. CDR3 loop: CASSPGTGRGTEAFF. CDR3 nucleotides: TGTGCCAGCAGCCCGGGGACAGGGAGGGGTACTGAAGCTTTCTTT.

This sequence joins TRBV3-1 (or the pseudogene TRBV3-2) and TRBJ1-1; D not certain. Germline values: CDR1 LGHDT, CDR2 YNNKEL (reference sequence). Trimming removed 4 bases at V and 3 bases at J, with 12 bases between. This CDR3 is built from 14 residues. The CDR3 reads CASSPAPGYTEAFF. The CDR3 DNA follows: TGTGCCAGCAGCCCAGCCCCCGGGTACACTGAAGCTTTCTTT.

CDR3 sequence (DNA): TGTGCCAGCAGCTCCGGTCAGGGAGGAAGGACTGAAGCTTTCTTT. Residues: CASSSGQGGRTEAFF. The rearrangement uses TRBV11-3 and TRBJ1-1; TRBD1 is a possible D gene (5 bases). Germline V gene sequence: CDR1 SGHNT, CDR2 YENEEA. V gave up 4 bases and J gave up 5 bases, with 17 bases separating them. CDR3 length: 15 residues.

The chain has TRBV5-1 and TRBJ2-3; 10 positions agree with TRBD2. Unmatched junction bases numbered 10, after V lost 3 bases and J lost 6 bases. Germline lookup yields CDR1 SGHRS and CDR2 YFSETQ. CDR3 size: 16 residues. The CDR3 bases are TGCGCCAGCAGCTCGGGACTAGCGTTTGGTGTCGATACGCAGTATTTT. Translated: CASSSGLAFGVDTQYF. The full variable domain, with the rest looked up from reference TRBV5-1 and TRBJ2-3, is KAGVTQTPRYLIKTRGQQVTLSCSPISGHRSVSWYQQTPGQGLQFLFEYFSETQRNKGNFPGRFSGRQFSNSRSEMNVSTLELGDSALYLCASSSGLAFGVDTQYFGPGTRLTVL.

The rearrangement links TRBV6-5 to TRBJ2-1; 7 bases match TRBD2. V lost 5 bases to trimming and J lost 0 bases; unmatched junction nucleotides: 1. The CDR3 totals 14 residues. CDR1 is MNHEY and CDR2 is SVGAGI in the germline V gene. CDR3 in amino acids: CASSQRDSYNEQFF. The CDR3 bases are TGTGCCAGCAGTCAGCGGGACTCCTACAATGAGCAGTTCTTC.

The chain uses TRBV15 and TRBJ2-4; D is uncertain. V was trimmed by 0 bases and J by 4 bases, leaving 4 bases between them. CDR1 and CDR2 (germline): LNHNV, YYDKDF (reference sequence). CDR3 size: 13 residues. The CDR3 region has the DNA TGTGCCACCAGCAGAGAACAGAAAAACATTCAGTACTTC. This translates into CATSREQKNIQYF.

V usage is TRBV9 and J usage is TRBJ2-7; 7 positions agree with TRBD1. The CDR3 has 16 amino acids. CDR1 and CDR2 from the germline V gene are SGDLS and YYNGEE. J was trimmed by 6 bases and V by 0 bases; bases with no gene match: 12. The CDR3 here is CASSVATGAVSSEQYF. The CDR3 region has the DNA TGTGCCAGCAGCGTAGCTACAGGGGCTGTTTCGAGCGAGCAGTACTTC.

This chain connects TRBV12-3 or TRBV12-4 to TRBJ2-5; D possibly corresponds to TRBD2 (6 bases). CDR3 length: 13 residues. V was pared by 6 bases and J by 2 bases, with 10 bases between. CDR3 nucleotide sequence: TGTGCCAGCAGCCTAGGACTACAAGAGACCCAGTACTTC. Residues: CASSLGLQETQYF.

The chain is built from TRBV2 and TRBJ1-4; no clear D gene. The CDR3 runs 14 residues. Germline-derived CDR1 and CDR2 are SNHLY and FYNNEI. Deletions cut 5 bases from V and 4 bases from J, with 11 bases between. CDR3 coding DNA: TGTGCCAGCAGTCGGCAGGCCCATAATGAAAAACTGTTTTTT. Protein: CASSRQAHNEKLFF.

CDR3 sequence reads: CASSFNRGFKQYF. DNA of the CDR3: TGTGCCAGCAGCTTCAACAGGGGGTTCAAGCAGTACTTC. The V call is TRBV5-6, the J call TRBJ2-7; 8 bases match TRBD1. The length of the CDR3 is 13 residues. Germline assignment: CDR1 SGHDT and CDR2 YYEEEE. V lost 2 bases to trimming and J lost 8 bases; unmatched junction nucleotides: 6.

The rearrangement links TRBV5-1 to TRBJ1-1; a possible D gene is TRBD1 (5 bases). Trimming removed 0 bases from V and 1 base from J, with 7 bases in between. This CDR3 spans 14 amino acids. From germline, CDR1 is SGHRS and CDR2 YFSETQ. This CDR3 reads CASSLGRENTEAFF. As DNA, the CDR3 is TGCGCCAGCAGCTTGGGCAGGGAGAACACTGAAGCTTTCTTT.

The chain uses TRBV5-5 and TRBJ2-3; D call uncertain. Between the trimmed V and J ends, which lost 0 bases and 5 bases, there was a span of 16 bases. Germline CDR1 reads SGHKS; CDR2 reads YYEKEE (reference sequence). The CDR3 extends over 16 amino acids. The CDR3 DNA is TGTGCCAGCAGCTTGGCTCCGCGAGAAACGGGAGATACGCAGTATTTT. This sequence encodes CASSLAPRETGDTQYF.

The chain combines TRBV6-5 with TRBJ2-1; a weak D match, TRBD1 (6 bases). The CDR3 is made up of 15 amino acids. Germline values: CDR1 MNHEY, CDR2 SVGAGI. Trimming took 9 bases from V and 2 from J, leaving 17 bases between them. This CDR3 is CASTPTGRTYNEQFF. The CDR3 DNA is TGTGCCAGTACTCCGACAGGCAGGACCTACAATGAGCAGTTCTTC.

Here the CDR3 reads CATSREPTDSHNSPLHF. CDR3 nucleotides: TGTGCCACCAGCAGAGAGCCTACGGACAGTCATAATTCACCCCTCCACTTT. The chain couples TRBV15 to TRBJ1-6; D might be TRBD1 (6 bases). CDR3 length equals 17 residues. Per germline, CDR1 LNHNV and CDR2 YYDKDF (reference sequence). V was trimmed by 0 bases and J by 5 bases, leaving 14 bases between them.

This sequence joins TRBV21-1 and TRBJ1-2; the D segment call TRBD1 is taken from the table without a DNA check. TRBV21-1 is a known pseudogene. This CDR3 comprises 14 residues. Here the CDR3 DNA reads TGTGCCAGCAGCAAAGAAACAGGGGACTATGGCTACACCTTC. Its protein is CASSKETGDYGYTF.

A word on this clone: This same CDR3 is encoded by further DNA sequences in the sample. The chain couples TRBV6-5 to TRBJ2-7; tentative D call: TRBD2 (5 bases). CDR1 and CDR2 (germline): MNHEY, SVGAGI. V dropped 4 bases and J dropped 0 bases, with 7 bases sitting between them. CDR3 length equals 13 residues. Here the CDR3 DNA reads TGTGCCAGCAGTTCCGGGGTCTCCTACGAGCAGTACTTC. Residues: CASSSGVSYEQYF.

The rearrangement joins TRBV11-2 to TRBJ2-7, with unresolved D. Germline V gene lookup returns CDR1 SGHAT and CDR2 FQNNGV. The CDR3 covers 13 residues. Trimming shortened V by 1 base and J by 6 bases, and 10 bases separated the two germline ends. Written as DNA, the CDR3 is TGTGCCAGCAGCTTAGTTATTCCGGTCGAGCAGTACTTC. Encoded protein: CASSLVIPVEQYF. The full variable domain, in which reference TRBV11-2 and TRBJ2-7 provide the parts outside the CDR3, is EAGVAQSPRYKIIEKRQSVAFWCNPISGHATLYWYQQILGQGPKLLIQFQNNGVVDDSQLPKDRFSAERLKGVDSTLKIQPAKLEDSAVYLCASSLVIPVEQYFGPGTRLTVT.

The rearrangement joins TRBV20-1 to TRBJ2-1, with 7 bases aligning to TRBD2. The germline V gene has CDR1 DFQATT and CDR2 SNEGSKA (reference sequence). CDR3 length: 14 residues. V dropped 3 bases and J dropped 6; count of bases not matched to a gene: 8. CDR3 bases: TGCAGTGCTAGTGCGGGAGCGGCGATCAATGAGCAGTTCTTC. This codes for CSASAGAAINEQFF.

The chain employs TRBV9 and TRBJ1-4; 9 bases line up with TRBD1. This CDR3 contains 19 residues. Germline trimming cut 0 bases from V and 6 bases from J; bases unmatched to any gene: 15. Looked up from germline, CDR1 is SGDLS and CDR2 is YYNGEE. The CDR3 coding sequence is TGTGCCAGCAGCGTAGGGCCCGGGACAGGGTTAGTCGTGCATGAAAAACTGTTTTTT. It yields the protein CASSVGPGTGLVVHEKLFF.

CDR3 protein: CASSLYGLAADTQYF. DNA for the CDR3: TGTGCCAGCAGTTTATACGGACTAGCAGCAGATACGCAGTATTTT. The J gene is TRBJ2-3, the V gene TRBV27; 8 nucleotides agree with TRBD2. This CDR3 has 15 amino acids. CDR1 is MNHEY, CDR2 SMNVEV, per germline (reference sequence). J lost 4 bases, V lost 1 base, and 4 bases had no gene match.

The genes are TRBV19 and TRBJ1-6, with no clear D. CDR3 length: 14 amino acids. V was trimmed by 4 bases and J by 7 bases, leaving 11 bases between them. In germline, CDR1 is LNHDA, CDR2 SQIVND (reference sequence). CDR3 in DNA: TGTGCCAGTAGTAATCAGGCAGAAAATTCACCCCTCCACTTT. Protein product: CASSNQAENSPLHF.

The V and J genes are TRBV21-1 and TRBJ1-2; TRBD1 is the table's D call and was not checked against the DNA. TRBV21-1 has pseudogene status. This CDR3 comprises 17 residues. CDR3 in amino acids: CASSKPVPDRENNGYTF. CDR3 nucleotides: TGTGCCAGCAGCAAGCCGGTTCCAGACAGAGAGAATAATGGCTACACCTTC.

This clone was seen only a few times. In the same sample, other DNA sequences code for this CDR3. J is TRBJ1-1 and V is TRBV6-5, with 9 bases fitting TRBD1. Germline V gene data show CDR1 as MNHEY and CDR2 as SVGAGI. This CDR3 spans 15 amino acids. The V gene end was trimmed by 0 bases and the J gene end by 3 bases; junction bases not matched to a gene: 2. The CDR3 nucleotides read TGTGCCAGCAGTTACTCACGGACAGGGGACACTGAAGCTTTCTTT. Protein: CASSYSRTGDTEAFF.